This T cell receptor beta chain was sequenced in a study of cytomegalovirus exposure and HLA in healthy donors. About the research overall: The same platform was used for the 120 validation repertoires and the approximately 670 first-cohort repertoires, a later analysis reported. The study's findings and limits: According to the study, around 180 TCR beta chains were cytomegalovirus-associated.

With regard to this clone: Its target is not known.

V shed 0 bases and J 1 base; nucleotides not matched to a gene: 2. The CDR3 covers 15 residues. Germline V gene lookup returns CDR1 ENHRY and CDR2 SYGVKD. Assay used: immunoSEQ multiplex PCR; TCRdb lists only in-frame clones, some missing. The table lists 210,000 or so clones, about 86% of them singletons, with roughly 2.8% in the top ten. The chain joins TRBV10-3 to TRBJ1-2, with TRBD1 matching over 7 bases. This TCR derives from a woman aged 18-29 years in good health and CMV-seronegative. Sequencing used PBMCs. CDR3 coding DNA: TGTGCCATCAGTGAGTCATGGGACAGTAACTATGGCTACACCTTC. Translating gives CAISESWDSNYGYTF.